This is a list of T cell receptor beta chains from one sample in a study of T cells in localized non-small cell lung cancer. TCRdb keeps only in-frame clones here, not all; method: immunoSEQ multiplex PCR. The data contain some 82,000 clones, around 81% of them seen just once; the ten biggest clones take up approximately 21%. The specimen comprised PBMCs, sampled before any cancer treatment. The receptors come from a man aged 35-75 years with stage II squamous cell lung carcinoma. CDR3s include the opening cysteine and the closing phenylalanine or tryptophan. Fields, in order: D gene, J gene, clone size, V gene, CDR3 protein. A D gene is named only where the DNA matches it firmly. Clone size appears in some rows only: once, few, many, or a class for an expanded clone.

>.|TRBJ2-2|.|TRBV7-9
CASSLGAGRTGELFF
>.|TRBJ1-1|.|TRBV6-5
CASSLHMGNTEAFF
>TRBD1|TRBJ1-1|.|TRBV6-5
CASSSGDRGPTEAFF
>.|TRBJ2-1|.|TRBV11-1
CASKVGDFDEQFF
>.|TRBJ1-3|few|TRBV4-3
CASSQDVYGNTIYF
>TRBD2|TRBJ2-4|few|TRBV30
CAWRGLSNIQYF
>TRBD1|TRBJ2-7|.|TRBV11-3
CASSLVGPGQGSHEQYF
>TRBD1|TRBJ1-2|.|TRBV19
CASNDRENGYTF
>TRBD1|TRBJ1-4|.|TRBV14
CASSRWDRGDEKLFF
>TRBD1|TRBJ2-3|.|TRBV11-3
CASSSATGTGGRDTQYF
>TRBD1|TRBJ2-7|once|TRBV7-2
CASSSQGLSYEQYF
>TRBD2|TRBJ2-5|.|TRBV7-9
CASSPYGLAGQETQYF
>.|TRBJ2-2|.|TRBV2
CASSEGGSNTGELFF
>.|TRBJ1-4|.|TRBV11-2
CASRRGVGGKNEKLFF
>.|TRBJ2-7|.|TRBV6-1
CASSPHRDKYEQYF
>TRBD2|TRBJ2-3|.|TRBV2
CASSEGLAGVLDTQYF
>.|TRBJ2-2|.|TRBV18
CASSRRTVNTGELFF
>TRBD1|TRBJ2-7|.|TRBV7-9
CASSSGTGASYEQYF